The 28 T cell receptor beta chains listed next were all sequenced from one sample in a study of tissue T cells after allogeneic stem cell transplantation. Measured with immunoSEQ multiplex PCR; TCRdb has only the in-frame clones, and not every one. The sample has around 4,000 clones, approximately 50% seen once. Time point specified: mouse harvest day 14 after allogeneic transplant. Mouse grafts combined 10^7 T-cell-depleted bone marrow cells with 10^6 splenic CD5+ T cells. Sequenced sample: gut tissue. Every receptor here comes from a female BALB/c mouse given C57BL/6 T cells with graft-versus-host disease after an allogeneic hematopoietic cell transplant.

This clone was observed a handful of times. Germline and genes: mouse. The CDR3 end lies 1 residue beyond the end of the read and is filled in from the germline J gene. The chain joins TRBV3 to TRBJ2-7, with 7 bases aligning to TRBD2. Losses at the gene ends were 2 bases for V and 0 bases for J; bases not matched to a gene: 7. The CDR3 is 16 amino acids. Germline lookup yields CDR1 SNHLY and CDR2 FYNGKV (reference sequence). The CDR3 DNA, read in part, is TGTGCCAGCAGCTTAATCGGTGGGGGGTCCTCCTATGAACAGTAC. Translation: CASSLIGGGSSYEQY. In full, the CDR3 reads CASSLIGGGSSYEQYF. The full variable domain, its missing parts supplied by reference TRBV3 and TRBJ2-7, is GPKVLQIPSHQIIDMGQMVTLNCDPVSNHLYFYWYKQILGQQMEFLVNFYNGKVMEKSKLFKDQFSVERPDGSYFTLKIQPTALEDSAVYFCASSLIGGGSSYEQYFGPGTRLTVL.

By share, this clone counts as large. Gene names denote mouse genes. The CDR3 is cut off 1 residue early in the read; its end comes from the germline J gene. The chain carries TRBV26 and TRBJ1-3; 8 bases align to TRBD1. CDR3 length: 14 residues. Germline CDR1 KGHPV, CDR2 FQNQEV (reference sequence). The ends lost 4 bases at V and 2 bases at J; junction bases unmatched: 1. CDR3 DNA (partial): TGTGCCAGCAGTCCGGACAGGGCTGGAAATACGCTCTAT. Its translation is CASSPDRAGNTLY. The CDR3, in full, reads CASSPDRAGNTLYF.

This clone was seen a handful of times. Gene names are mouse gene names. From the germline J gene comes the end of the CDR3, since the read stops 1 residue before it. The V and J genes are TRBV3 and TRBJ2-7, with unresolved D. The V gene's germline CDR1 is SNHLY and CDR2 FYNGKV (reference sequence). This CDR3 is built from 11 residues. Trimming cost V 3 bases and J 0 bases, with 0 bases left between them. The CDR3 spells CASSFSYEQYF. The sequenced CDR3 bases are TGTGCCAGCAGCTTCTCCTATGAACAGTAC.

As regards this clone: With a far larger clone one base away, a read error is the likely cause. Here the gene names and germline are mouse. From the germline J gene comes the end of the CDR3, since the read stops 1 residue before it. This chain connects TRBV4 to TRBJ1-5; D gene ambiguous. Germline loops: CDR1 LGHDT, CDR2 YNNKQL (reference sequence). The CDR3 runs 13 residues. CDR3 DNA (partial): TGTCCCAGCAGCTCAACAGTCAACCAGGCTCCGCTT. This encodes CPSSSTVNQAPL. The complete CDR3 reads CPSSSTVNQAPLF.

In this sample, this clone turned up a few times. Here the gene names and germline are mouse. The CDR3 end lies 1 residue beyond the end of the read and is filled in from the germline J gene. This chain links TRBV12-2 with TRBJ2-3; 10 bases are shared with TRBD1. This CDR3 region has 15 residues. V dropped 3 bases and J dropped 0; count of bases not matched to a gene: 2. From germline, CDR1 is SGHLS and CDR2 HYDKME. This CDR3 reads CASSGQGVSAETLYF. The covered CDR3 bases are TGTGCCAGCTCTGGACAGGGGGTTAGTGCAGAAACGCTGTAT.

As regards this clone: The germline and genes are mouse ones. The CDR3 DNA, read in part, is TGTGCCTGGAGTCTGGGGCTAAGTCAAAACACCTTGTAC. This sequence encodes CAWSLGLSQNTLY. The full CDR3 reads CAWSLGLSQNTLYF. The chain employs TRBV31 and TRBJ2-4; D is tentatively TRBD1 or TRBD2 (5 bases each). The read terminates 1 residue before the CDR3 end, so the remaining end is supplied by the germline J gene. CDR3 length: 14 residues. Germline values: CDR1 GKSSPN, CDR2 SITVG. V was trimmed by 0 bases and J by 0 bases, leaving 7 bases between them.

Only a few counts were recorded for this clone. Mouse gene names and germline throughout. From the germline J gene comes the end of the CDR3, since the read stops 1 residue before it. The chain uses TRBV17 and TRBJ2-7; 8 bases are shared with TRBD2. The ends lost 0 bases at V and 6 bases at J; junction bases unmatched: 7. In germline, CDR1 is MNHDT, CDR2 YYDKIL. The CDR3 length is 15 residues. The CDR3 loop reads CASSRDAWGESEQYF. Partial CDR3 DNA: TGTGCTAGCAGTAGAGATGCCTGGGGGGAGAGTGAACAGTAC.

On this clone: Germline and genes here are mouse. The read ends 1 residue early relative to the CDR3; the germline J gene fills the gap. The V call is TRBV26, the J call TRBJ1-1; D unresolved. CDR1 and CDR2 (germline): KGHPV, FQNQEV (reference sequence). The CDR3 extends over 13 amino acids. The V gene lost 2 bases and the J gene lost 0 bases, with 4 bases spanning the gap. The DNA read from the CDR3 is TGTGCCAGCAGTCTGACAGCAAACACAGAAGTCTTC. Encoded protein: CASSLTANTEVF. The full CDR3 sequence reads CASSLTANTEVFF.

About this clone: With a much larger clone just one base away, this may be a read error. Gene names denote mouse genes. The read finishes 1 residue shy of the CDR3 end, and the germline J gene is used to complete it. The chain recombines TRBV5 with TRBJ1-2, with TRBD1 matching over 9 bases. The CDR3 contains 14 residues. Germline V CDR1 and CDR2: LGHNA, YNLKQL (reference sequence). The chain's CDR3 is CAGSSQQGASDYTF. CDR3 bases read: TGTGCCGGCAGCTCCCAACAGGGGGCATCCGACTACACC.

In this sample, this clone turned up a few times. Gene names denote mouse genes. The read comes to an end 1 residue before the CDR3 does, leaving the germline J gene to fill in the end. The V gene is TRBV23, the J gene TRBJ2-3; the table's D call, TRBD2, has no DNA check behind it. The CDR3 spans 13 residues. CDR1 KGHTA and CDR2 FQNQQP come from the germline V gene. The CDR3: CSSSQSLGETLYF. The part of the CDR3 DNA that was read is TGCTCCAGCAGTCAATCGCTGGGAGAAACGCTGTAT.

A note on this clone: Here the gene names and germline are mouse. The read halts 1 residue ahead of the CDR3 end, with the missing end drawn from the germline J gene. This chain connects TRBV13-3 to TRBJ2-2; tentatively, D is TRBD1 (6 bases). Germline V lookup: CDR1 NNHDY, CDR2 SYVADS. The CDR3 runs 15 residues. Trimming shortened V by 1 base and J by 4 bases, and 11 bases separated the two germline ends. Here the CDR3 reads CASSDTGKGTGQLYF. CDR3 DNA (partial): TGTGCCAGCAGTGATACAGGGAAGGGCACCGGGCAGCTCTAC.

This clone was counted only a few times. Gene names and germline match the mouse. The sequenced fragment ends 1 residue before the CDR3 boundary, so the rest is inferred from the germline J gene. The chain is built from TRBV3 and TRBJ1-3; D is unresolved. Germline loops: CDR1 SNHLY, CDR2 FYNGKV (reference sequence). The CDR3 is 14 residues long. The ends were cut back, 1 base at V and 0 bases at J, with 4 bases in the middle. CDR3 protein: CASSLGGSGNTLYF. CDR3 DNA (partial): TGTGCCAGCAGCTTAGGGGGTTCTGGAAATACGCTCTAT.

By frequency in the sample, this clone is medium-sized (0.01 to 0.1%). Gene names are mouse gene names. The read ends 1 residue shy of where the CDR3 ends; the end is completed using the germline J gene. V gene TRBV3 combines with J gene TRBJ2-7; no definite D call. Germline loops: CDR1 SNHLY, CDR2 FYNGKV (reference sequence). The ends were cut back, 3 bases at V and 0 bases at J, with 6 bases in the middle. The CDR3 contains 13 residues. The CDR3 here is CASSLRSSYEQYF. The CDR3 bases that were read are TGTGCCAGCAGCTTGAGGAGCTCCTATGAACAGTAC.

Regarding this clone: Each gene name is a mouse one. The read is 1 residue too short to cover the CDR3 end, so that end is filled in from the germline J gene. The chain couples TRBV4 to TRBJ2-7; 12 bases map to TRBD2. The CDR3 length is 14 residues. Germline V lookup: CDR1 LGHDT, CDR2 YNNKQL (reference sequence). The junction had 7 bases not matched to a gene; V was cut back by 6 bases and J by 7 bases. The CDR3: CASSGDWGAREQYF. CDR3 DNA (partial): TGTGCCAGCAGTGGGGACTGGGGGGCGAGGGAACAGTAC.

About this clone: The listed genes are named as in mouse. Read sequence stops 1 residue before the CDR3 end, and the germline J gene provides the missing end. The rearrangement links TRBV1 to TRBJ1-6, with D uncertain. TRBJ1-6 is identified as an open reading frame with a role that is uncertain. This CDR3 has 15 amino acids. Germline values: CDR1 NSQYPW, CDR2 LRSPGD (reference sequence). The V end was cut by 3 bases, the J end by 3 bases, with 9 bases between. The DNA read from the CDR3 is TGCACCTGCAGTGCCGACTGGGGCTATAATTCGCCCCTCTAC. As protein: CTCSADWGYNSPLY. The full CDR3 protein is CTCSADWGYNSPLYF.

Concerning this clone: The germline and genes are mouse ones. The DNA ends 1 residue before the CDR3 does, and the rest of the CDR3 is filled in from the germline J gene. The J gene is TRBJ2-7, the V gene TRBV20, with 8 bases aligning to TRBD2. The CDR3 spans 13 residues. J gave up 0 bases and V 6 bases, and 4 bases lay outside the gene matches. Germline V gene sequence: CDR1 GFQATS, CDR2 STVNSAI. Partial CDR3 DNA: TGTGGTGCCCTCGACTGGGGCTCCTATGAACAGTAC. Translation: CGALDWGSYEQY. The CDR3 reads in full as CGALDWGSYEQYF.

This clone is categorized as medium-sized (0.01 to 0.1%). Each gene name is a mouse one. The read ends 1 residue before the CDR3 terminus; that terminus is restored from the germline J gene. The chain has TRBV13-2 and TRBJ2-4; 7 nucleotides align to TRBD2. Germline assignment: CDR1 NNHNN and CDR2 SYGAGS (reference sequence). Trimming at V came to 4 bases and at J to 2 bases, leaving 1 base not matched to a gene. The CDR3 length is 13 residues. The CDR3 reads CASGLGDQNTLYF. Incomplete CDR3 DNA: TGTGCCAGCGGTCTGGGGGATCAAAACACCTTGTAC.

Details on this clone: Germline and genes: mouse. The read halts 1 residue ahead of the CDR3 end, with the missing end drawn from the germline J gene. The chain is built from TRBV3 and TRBJ2-2, with D maybe TRBD1 (6 bases). Trimming left V 1 base short and J 5 bases short, with 11 bases between. CDR1 SNHLY and CDR2 FYNGKV come from the germline V gene (reference sequence). The CDR3 extends over 15 amino acids. The CDR3 bases that were read are TGTGCCAGCAGCTTAGACCAGGGGTGGACCGGGCAGCTCTAC. Residues: CASSLDQGWTGQLY. The whole CDR3 region reads CASSLDQGWTGQLYF. Looking up the rest from reference TRBV3 and TRBJ2-2 gives the full variable domain: GPKVLQIPSHQIIDMGQMVTLNCDPVSNHLYFYWYKQILGQQMEFLVNFYNGKVMEKSKLFKDQFSVERPDGSYFTLKIQPTALEDSAVYFCASSLDQGWTGQLYFGEGSKLTVL.

Concerning this clone itself: Gene names are the mouse ones. The read gets to within 1 residue of the CDR3 end, and the germline J gene fills in the rest. The chain combines TRBV4 with TRBJ2-3; D may be TRBD2 (5 bases). This CDR3 is 14 amino acids long. The germline gives CDR1 LGHDT, CDR2 YNNKQL (reference sequence). V lost 4 bases to trimming and J lost 1 base, with 9 bases between them. The sequenced CDR3 bases are TGTGCCAGCAGCTCCTATGGGGGTGCAGAAACGCTGTAT. The encoded protein is CASSSYGGAETLY. From start to end, the CDR3 is CASSSYGGAETLYF.

This clone was observed a few times. Germline and genes: mouse. Read coverage stops 1 residue before the CDR3 terminus; the germline J gene supplies the remainder. The V gene is TRBV13-1, the J gene TRBJ2-7; possibly TRBD1 or TRBD2 for D (5 bases each). The V gene lost 0 bases and the J gene lost 4 bases, with 11 bases spanning the gap. Per germline, CDR1 NSHNY and CDR2 SYGAGN. The CDR3 loop spans 14 amino acids. The part of the CDR3 DNA that was read is TGTGCCAGCAGTGATGGGGGCCGGGGATATGAACAGTAC. Translation gives CASSDGGRGYEQY. The full CDR3 reads CASSDGGRGYEQYF.

For this clone: Gene and germline names: mouse. The CDR3 end is not reached by the read, which stops 1 residue before it; the germline J gene fills it in. The rearrangement links TRBV12-2 to TRBJ2-4; TRBD2 agrees at 12 bases. CDR3 length: 15 residues. In germline, CDR1 is SGHLS, CDR2 HYDKME. J was trimmed by 3 bases and V by 2 bases; bases with no gene match: 2. CDR3 sequence reads: CASSRDWGGQNTLYF. CDR3 DNA (partial): TGTGCCAGCTCTCGCGACTGGGGGGGCCAAAACACCTTGTAC.

Comments on this clone: Any gene name here is a mouse gene name. Read coverage stops 1 residue before the CDR3 terminus; the germline J gene supplies the remainder. The V and J genes are TRBV13-1 and TRBJ2-3; D call uncertain. Germline lookup yields CDR1 NSHNY and CDR2 SYGAGN. Trimming pared 3 bases from V and 0 bases from J, leaving 8 bases between. The CDR3 extends over 14 amino acids. Here the CDR3 reads CASSGAGSAETLYF. CDR3 bases read: TGTGCCAGCAGTGGGGCGGGTAGTGCAGAAACGCTGTAT.

Concerning this clone itself: Genes and germline are mouse. The CDR3 extends 1 residue past the end of the read, so its final part is completed from the germline J gene. The rearrangement joins TRBV12-2 to TRBJ2-5, with TRBD1 identical over 7 bases. Looked up from germline, CDR1 is SGHLS and CDR2 is HYDKME. The CDR3 extends over 14 amino acids. V shed 2 bases, J shed 2 bases, and the junction held 3 bases outside the gene matches. The CDR3 spells CASSPQGIQDTQYF. CDR3 DNA (partial): TGTGCCAGCTCTCCACAGGGGATCCAAGACACCCAGTAC.

This clone was seen a handful of times. Any gene name here is a mouse gene name. This chain's CDR3 is CASSRDRGNTEVFF. The sequenced CDR3 bases are TGTGCTAGCAGCAGGGACAGGGGGAACACAGAAGTCTTC. V and J are TRBV17 and TRBJ1-1; 10 bases map to TRBD1. The read terminates 1 residue ahead of where the CDR3 ends, so the germline J gene completes it. The CDR3 loop spans 14 amino acids. Germline V gene sequence: CDR1 MNHDT, CDR2 YYDKIL. After removal of 6 bases from V and 1 base from J, the junction contained 2 bases not matched to a gene.

This clone was found a few times. Any gene name here is a mouse gene name. The CDR3 end is not reached by the read, which stops 1 residue before it; the germline J gene fills it in. The rearrangement uses TRBV23 and TRBJ1-2; the tabulated D call, TRBD1, remains unverified against the DNA. Germline assignment: CDR1 KGHTA and CDR2 FQNQQP. This CDR3 is 14 amino acids long. Incomplete CDR3 DNA: TGCTCCAGCAGTTCGACAGGGTCAAACTCCGACTACACC. Translated, it gives CSSSSTGSNSDYT. The CDR3 in its entirety is CSSSSTGSNSDYTF.

On this clone: Gene and germline names: mouse. The sequence runs out 1 residue before the end of the CDR3; the remainder is reconstructed from the germline J gene. This chain connects TRBV31 to TRBJ2-3; 8 nucleotides agree with TRBD2. The CDR3 is 15 amino acids. Germline V gene data show CDR1 as GKSSPN and CDR2 as SITVG. V was clipped by 0 bases and J by 0 bases; unmatched bases: 2. The CDR3 reads CAWSLTGASAETLYF. The CDR3 DNA, read in part, is TGTGCCTGGAGTCTGACTGGGGCTAGTGCAGAAACGCTGTAT.

As to this clone: Here the gene names and germline are mouse. The read gets to within 1 residue of the CDR3 end, and the germline J gene fills in the rest. The genes are TRBV23 and TRBJ2-7; the D segment call TRBD1 is taken from the table without a DNA check. The CDR3 extends over 14 amino acids. CDR1 is KGHTA, CDR2 FQNQQP, per germline. Incomplete CDR3 DNA: TGTGCCAGCAGTCCCAGGGTGGAGTCCTATGAACAGTAC. Protein sequence: CASSPRVESYEQY. The whole CDR3 reads CASSPRVESYEQYF.

This clone was seen only a few times. Gene names refer to mouse genes. The read stops 1 residue short of the end of the CDR3; the missing end is completed from the germline J gene. V and J are TRBV3 and TRBJ2-1; 11 nucleotides align to TRBD2. CDR1 is SNHLY and CDR2 is FYNGKV in the germline V gene (reference sequence). Germline trimming cut 5 bases from V and 2 bases from J; bases unmatched to any gene: 2. The CDR3 runs to 15 residues. CDR3 DNA, as far as it was read: TGTGCCAGCAGCGACTGGGGGGGAGACTATGCTGAGCAGTTC. Protein: CASSDWGGDYAEQF. The CDR3 as a whole reads CASSDWGGDYAEQFF.